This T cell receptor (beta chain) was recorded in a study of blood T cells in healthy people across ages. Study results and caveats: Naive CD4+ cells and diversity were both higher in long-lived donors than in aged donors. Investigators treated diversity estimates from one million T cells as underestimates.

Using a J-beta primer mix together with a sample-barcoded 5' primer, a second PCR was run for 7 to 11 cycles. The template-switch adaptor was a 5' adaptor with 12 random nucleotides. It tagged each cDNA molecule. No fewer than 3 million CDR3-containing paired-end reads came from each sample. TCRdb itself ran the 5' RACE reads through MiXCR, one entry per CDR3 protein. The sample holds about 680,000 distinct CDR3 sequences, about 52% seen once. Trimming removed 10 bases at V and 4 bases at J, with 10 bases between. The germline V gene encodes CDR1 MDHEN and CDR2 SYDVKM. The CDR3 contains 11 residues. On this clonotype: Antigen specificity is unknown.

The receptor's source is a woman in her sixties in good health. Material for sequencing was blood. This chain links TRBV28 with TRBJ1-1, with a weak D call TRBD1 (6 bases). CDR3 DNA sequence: TGTGCCACCTCGGACAGCACTGAAGCTTTCTTT. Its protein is CATSDSTEAFF.